This T cell receptor beta chain originates from a study of cytomegalovirus exposure and HLA in healthy donors. Study observations and caveats: A cluster of highly shared sequence variants was likely a sequencing artifact.

V lost 1 base and J lost 5; bases outside the gene matches: 7. Germline lookup yields CDR1 SGDLS and CDR2 YYNGEE. The CDR3 has 16 amino acids. Researchers ran the PCR with 60 Vbeta and 13 Jbeta primers. Only in-frame clones appear in the TCRdb table, and some are missing; sequencing was by immunoSEQ multiplex PCR. The table records some 30,000 clones, approximately 80% of them present only once. Of note for this clone: Its antigen remains unidentified.

This chain connects TRBV9 to TRBJ2-5; 11 nucleotides line up with TRBD2. The receptor was derived from a woman aged 18-29 years in good health and CMV-seronegative. The sample consisted of PBMCs. CDR3 protein: CASSVTSGSRGETQYF. As DNA, the CDR3 is TGTGCCAGCAGCGTAACTAGCGGGAGTCGGGGGGAGACCCAGTACTTC.